The subject of this entry is one T cell receptor (beta chain). Its specificity is unknown. The data were obtained in a study of cytomegalovirus exposure and HLA in healthy donors. Notes on the study in general: Available immune exposure information was restricted to CMV serostatus only. The productive fraction for most TCR beta V segments was about 87% or about 30% in an earlier analysis.

V trimming: 1 base; J trimming: 5 bases; junction bases outside the gene matches: 7. Germline CDR1 is MGHRA and CDR2 is YSYEKL. This CDR3 comprises 15 residues. Healthy bone marrow donors made up the donor group. The PCR made use of 60 Vbeta and 13 Jbeta primers. TCRdb's copy holds only in-frame clones and misses some; the assay was immunoSEQ multiplex PCR. The table lists hundreds of thousands of clones, roughly 88% of them singletons, with more than 0.6% in the top ten. This TCR was sampled from a boy aged 2 to 10 in good health and CMV-seronegative. The chain uses TRBV4-1 and TRBJ2-7, with 8 nucleotides matching TRBD1. Sample: PBMCs. The CDR3 bases are TGCGCCAGCAGCCAAGTAGACAGGGGTTACAACGAGCAGTACTTC. This sequence encodes CASSQVDRGYNEQYF.